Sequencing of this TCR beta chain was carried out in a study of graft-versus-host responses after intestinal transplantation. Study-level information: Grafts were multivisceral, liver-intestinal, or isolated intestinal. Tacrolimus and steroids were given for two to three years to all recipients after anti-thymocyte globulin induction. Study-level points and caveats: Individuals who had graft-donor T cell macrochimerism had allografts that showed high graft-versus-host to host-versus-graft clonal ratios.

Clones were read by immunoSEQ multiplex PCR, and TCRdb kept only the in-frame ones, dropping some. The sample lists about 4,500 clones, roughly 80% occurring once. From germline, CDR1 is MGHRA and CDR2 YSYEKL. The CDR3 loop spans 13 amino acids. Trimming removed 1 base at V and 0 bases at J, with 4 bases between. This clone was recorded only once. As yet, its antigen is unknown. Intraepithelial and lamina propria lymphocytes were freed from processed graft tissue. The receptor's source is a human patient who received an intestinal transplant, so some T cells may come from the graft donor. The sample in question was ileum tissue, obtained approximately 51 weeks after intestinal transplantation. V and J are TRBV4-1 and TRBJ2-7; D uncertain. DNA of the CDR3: TGCGCCAGCAGCCAAGTATACTCCTACGAGCAGTACTTC. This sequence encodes CASSQVYSYEQYF.